This T cell receptor beta chain was recovered during a study of T cells after posttransplantation cyclophosphamide (dated by TCRdb to about 2016). About the full investigation: T cell repertoire reconstitution was tracked by TRB sequencing after myeloablative bone marrow transplantation in which posttransplantation cyclophosphamide was used as GVHD prophylaxis. Antigen receptor sequencing covered samples from 30 to 45 PTCy-treated patients and some 15 of their related bone marrow donors. Blood from all 35 or so PTCy patients who had 1-year posttransplant specimens underwent TRB sequencing. TRB sequencing was also done on up to roughly 3 additional blood samples from 2 to 5.2 years after transplant in 3 patients, and on pretransplant blood from several patients. Because TRA and TRB clonality were tightly correlated in fewer than 10 samples, subsequent TCR analyses were focused on TRB only. Public TRB sequences were searched against a database of over 3,600 sequences associated with responses to pathogens, tumor antigens, self-antigens and alloantigens.

Concerning this clone itself: Its recognized antigen is unknown. No base-level quality is on record; no much larger clone is a single base apart.

TRB sequencing used genomic DNA with the immunoSEQ assay at survey resolution or the hsTCRB kit. Processing in the source paper ran as follows. Initial read processing used immunoSEQ software, and repertoire analyses used the LymphoSeq R package. For each TRB dataset, clonality was calculated as 1 minus normalized Shannon entropy, and the Gini coefficient was computed as well. Phenotypes of unsorted samples were inferred by mapping TRB sequences from sorted subsets of the recipient or donor onto the same recipient's unsorted samples. TCRdb provides this immuneACCESS table in a form limited to in-frame rearrangements. Some clones are lacking; in checked studies, under half of them reflect an unresolved V gene, and why the rest are absent is not known. Clone size and V and J calls were adopted from that table, with D and trimming inferred from the DNA. Recorded for this sample are more than 20,000 clones; 73% of them occurred a single time. The ten top clones hold roughly 0.65% of the sample.

Study-wide conclusions, independent of this receptor: The TRB repertoires of T cells infiltrating skin or GI tract showed only limited overlap with the TRB repertoires of T cells in blood. Donor-recipient similarity was low at 1-2 months but increased during the first year, and donor CD8+ memory clones often dominated later blood repertoires. Across 45 patients, recipient CMV seropositivity and CMV reactivation were highly associated with TRB clonality; PTCy diversity was similar to CNI/methotrexate controls.

Spanning cysteine to phenylalanine, the CDR3 consists of 17 amino acids. The read is trimmed to its CDR3 DNA, 51 bases read in frame from base 1. V is pared back by 4 bases and J by 0 bases, with 18 bases lying between the germline termini. CDR1 SGHRS and CDR2 YFSETQ are derived from the germline V gene. On the day of marrow donation, related bone marrow donors gave peripheral blood samples. Peripheral blood and bone marrow mononuclear cells were isolated by Ficoll-Hypaque density centrifugation and cryopreserved. CD4+ and CD8+ T cells, including naive and memory subsets, were sorted by FACS on a FACSAria II.

The specimen sequenced was memory CD4+ T cells sorted from PBMCs. The chain couples TRBV5-1 to TRBJ2-3; the D gene is possibly TRBD1, with 6 bases matching. The TCR comes from an older woman in good health, CMV-negative, and a related stem cell transplant donor. The CDR3 reads CASSLQIGGISTDTQYF. The DNA sequence follows: TGCGCCAGCAGCCTACAGATAGGGGGAATTAGCACAGATACGCAGTATTTT.